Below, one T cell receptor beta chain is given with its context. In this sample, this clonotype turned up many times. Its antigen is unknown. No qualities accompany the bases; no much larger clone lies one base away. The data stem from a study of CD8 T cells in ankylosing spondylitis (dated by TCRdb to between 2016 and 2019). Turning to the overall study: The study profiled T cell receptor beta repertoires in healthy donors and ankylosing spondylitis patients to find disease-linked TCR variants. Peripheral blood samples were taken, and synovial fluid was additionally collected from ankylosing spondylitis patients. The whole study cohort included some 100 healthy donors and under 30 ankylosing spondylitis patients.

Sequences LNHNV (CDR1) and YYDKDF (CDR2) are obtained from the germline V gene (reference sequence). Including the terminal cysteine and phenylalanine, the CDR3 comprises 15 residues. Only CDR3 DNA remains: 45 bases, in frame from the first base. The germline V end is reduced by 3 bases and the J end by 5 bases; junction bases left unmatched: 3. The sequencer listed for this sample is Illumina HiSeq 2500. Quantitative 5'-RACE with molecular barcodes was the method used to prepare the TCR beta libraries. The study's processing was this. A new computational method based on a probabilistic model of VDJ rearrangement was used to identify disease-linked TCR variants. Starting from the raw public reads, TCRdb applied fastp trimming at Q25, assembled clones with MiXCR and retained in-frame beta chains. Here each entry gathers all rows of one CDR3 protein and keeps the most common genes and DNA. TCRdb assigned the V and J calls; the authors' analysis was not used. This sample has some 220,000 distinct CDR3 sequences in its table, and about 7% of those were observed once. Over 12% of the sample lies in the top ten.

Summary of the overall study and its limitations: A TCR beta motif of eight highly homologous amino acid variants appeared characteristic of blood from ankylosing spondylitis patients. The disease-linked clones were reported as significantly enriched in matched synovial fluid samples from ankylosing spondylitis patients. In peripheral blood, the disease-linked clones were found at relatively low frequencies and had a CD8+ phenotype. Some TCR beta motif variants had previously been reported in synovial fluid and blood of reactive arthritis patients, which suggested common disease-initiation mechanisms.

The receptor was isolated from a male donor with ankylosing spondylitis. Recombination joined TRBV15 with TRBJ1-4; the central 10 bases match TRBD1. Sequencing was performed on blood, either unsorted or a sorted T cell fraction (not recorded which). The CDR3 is CATSSPGQGNEKLFF. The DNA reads TGTGCCACCAGCAGCCCGGGACAGGGGAATGAAAAACTGTTTTTT.